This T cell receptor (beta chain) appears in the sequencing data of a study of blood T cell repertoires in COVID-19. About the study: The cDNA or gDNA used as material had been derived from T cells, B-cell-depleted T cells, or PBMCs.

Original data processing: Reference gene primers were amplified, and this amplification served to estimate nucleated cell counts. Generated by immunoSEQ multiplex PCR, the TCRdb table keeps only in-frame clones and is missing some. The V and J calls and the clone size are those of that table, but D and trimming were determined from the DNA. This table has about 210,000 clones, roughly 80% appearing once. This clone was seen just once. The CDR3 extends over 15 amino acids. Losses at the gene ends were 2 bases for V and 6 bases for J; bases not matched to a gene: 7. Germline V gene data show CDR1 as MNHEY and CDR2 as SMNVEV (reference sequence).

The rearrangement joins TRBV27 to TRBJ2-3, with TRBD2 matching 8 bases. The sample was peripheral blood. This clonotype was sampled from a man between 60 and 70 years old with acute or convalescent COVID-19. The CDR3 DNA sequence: TGTGCCAGCAGTTTAACGGGGGGGCTGGGGGATACGCAGTATTTT. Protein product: CASSLTGGLGDTQYF.